This T cell receptor beta chain comes out of a study of vaccination effects on CD4 cells after COVID-19. With the ViraFEST assay, the study expanded antigen-specific CD4+ T cells using viral peptide pools, then sequenced them. Around day 10 of culture, CD4+ T cells were separated out. The CDR3 spans 13 residues. The germline CDR1 and CDR2 sequences are SGHRS and YFSETQ. V was pared by 5 bases and J by 4 bases, with 11 bases between. Remarks on this clone: Its antigen is still unknown.

The method was immunoSEQ multiplex PCR; TCRdb's version includes in-frame clones alone and lacks a portion of them. Seen here are approximately 54,000 clones, 75% to 90% observed once, and the top ten hold 2% to 3%. The sequencing here drew on CD4+ T cells from PBMCs cultured with HCoV-229E spike peptides, taken before COVID-19 vaccination. This chain links TRBV5-1 with TRBJ2-3, with D perhaps matching TRBD1 (7 bases). The sequence was collected from a human donor who received a COVID-19 vaccine. The CDR3 loop reads CASRQGRPDTQYF. DNA of the CDR3: TGCGCCAGCAGACAGGGGAGGCCAGATACGCAGTATTTT.